These 9 T cell receptor delta chains came from one sample sequenced in a study of gamma-delta chains in newborns, infants, children (dated by TCRdb to about 2019). The listed sequencing device is Illumina MiSeq. For TCRdb, the public reads were processed anew by CATT, and duplicate DNA sequences were folded into one row. The sample profile shows 9,100 or so delta-chain clones; roughly 1.5% of them were found once. The ten largest clones capture 6.5% to 8.5% of the sample. The specimen was blood. Receptor source: a child who was a newborn, infant or young child, either healthy, febrile or measles-vaccinated (not recorded which).

For this clone: Since a much larger clone is just one base distant, this may be a read error. The rearrangement joins TRDV2 to TRDJ3, with 11 bases identical to TRDD3. This CDR3 is 21 amino acids long. With 0 bases clipped from V and 4 bases from J, the junction kept 13 bases outside the gene matches. Germline V gene sequence: CDR1 GEAIGNYY, CDR2 EKD. CDR3 DNA: TGTGCCTGTGACACCTGGATTTACTGGGGGATATCGGAGTGGGACACCCGACAGATGTTTTTC. Its translation is CACDTWIYWGISEWDTRQMFF.

With regard to this clone: A much larger clone is a single base away; this may be a read error. The chain employs TRDV2 and TRDJ3; 10 nucleotides agree with TRDD3. The CDR3 consists of 21 residues. Germline V CDR1 and CDR2: GEAIGNYY, EKD. The CDR3 region has the DNA TGTGCCCGTGACACCGCAAAGGGCTGGGGGATATCCTCCTGGGACACCCGACAGATGTTTTTC. Translation gives CARDTAKGWGISSWDTRQMFF.

This clone was picked up one time. The V gene remains uncalled, whereas the J gene is TRDJ1; the D call in the table, TRDD3, was not verified against the DNA. CDR3 length: 24 amino acids. CDR3 protein: CALGELSSPPIYWGAYLYTDKLIF. The DNA for the CDR3 is TGTGCTCTTGGGGAACTGTCCTCACCCCCTATTTACTGGGGGGCCTATTTGTACACCGATAAACTCATCTTT.

In its sample, this clone ranks as medium-sized (0.01 to 0.1%). V gene TRDV1 combines with J gene TRDJ1, with D perhaps TRDD2 or TRDD3 (6 bases each). CDR3 length: 17 residues. Between the trimmed V and J ends, which lost 7 bases and 3 bases, there was a span of 24 bases. CDR1 is TSWWSYY and CDR2 is QGS in the germline V gene. CDR3 sequence (DNA): TGTGCTCTTGAACCCCGGCGCTTCCTTACTGGGCCCGATAAACTCATCTTT. Amino acids: CALEPRRFLTGPDKLIF.

Only a few counts were recorded for this clone. The translation of this DNA and the TCRdb protein of a much larger clone differ at residue 10, probably owing to a read error; the protein shown here is translated from the DNA. J is TRDJ1 and V is TRDV2; 8 bases fit TRDD3. The J gene is not listed in TCRdb, so it was assigned here from a DNA match to germline. The trim removed 0 bases at V and 4 bases at J, leaving 6 bases unmatched. Germline CDR1 GEAIGNYY, CDR2 EKD. The CDR3 sequence is 15 residues long. The CDR3 loop is CACDTGGGLDDKLIF. The CDR3 coding sequence is TGTGCCTGTGACACCGGTGGGGGATTGGACGATAAACTCATCTTT.

This clone was observed a handful of times. A read error likely explains why the TCRdb protein, taken from a much larger clone, differs from this DNA's translation at residue 10; the protein shown is translated from the DNA. This chain uses TRDV2 with TRDJ3, with 7 bases fitting TRDD3. Germline V gene lookup returns CDR1 GEAIGNYY and CDR2 EKD. CDR3 length equals 16 residues. The CDR3 coding sequence is TGTGCCTGTGACTGGGGGAGCTCCTGGGGCACCCGACAGATGTTTTTC. It encodes CACDWGSSWGTRQMFF.

This clone is medium-sized. The same CDR3 is also encoded by other DNA sequences in this sample. The chain employs TRDV2 and TRDJ2; 10 bases are a match to TRDD3. The CDR3 contains 16 residues. Germline values: CDR1 GEAIGNYY, CDR2 EKD. Trimming took 1 base from V and 0 from J; bases not matched to a gene: 1. CDR3 amino acids: CACDTLGDTLTAQLFF. Written as DNA, the CDR3 is TGTGCCTGTGACACTCTGGGGGATACTTTGACAGCACAACTCTTCTTT.

This clone has just a few counts. Just one base apart from a much larger clone, this may be a read error. V usage is TRDV1 and J usage is TRDJ1; 9 nucleotides align to TRDD2. This CDR3 region has 22 residues. Germline trimming cut 0 bases from V and 1 base from J; bases unmatched to any gene: 21. Germline CDR1 TSWWSYY, CDR2 QGS. Here the CDR3 reads CALGELMPSYVDGGLCTDKLIF. CDR3 bases: TGTGCTCTTGGGGAACTCATGCCTTCCTACGTAGATGGGGGGCTGTGCACCGATAAACTCATCTTT.

This clone was seen a handful of times. DNA and listed protein disagree at residue 18, so the protein shown here was translated from the DNA. V gene TRDV1 combines with J gene TRDJ1; TRDD3 agrees at 10 bases. The CDR3 sequence is 20 residues long. The germline CDR1 and CDR2 sequences are TSWWSYY and QGS. CDR3 amino acids: CALGETSYVRGIRATDKPIF. CDR3 nucleotides: TGTGCTCTTGGGGAAACTTCCTACGTAAGGGGGATACGCGCCACCGATAAACCCATCTTT.